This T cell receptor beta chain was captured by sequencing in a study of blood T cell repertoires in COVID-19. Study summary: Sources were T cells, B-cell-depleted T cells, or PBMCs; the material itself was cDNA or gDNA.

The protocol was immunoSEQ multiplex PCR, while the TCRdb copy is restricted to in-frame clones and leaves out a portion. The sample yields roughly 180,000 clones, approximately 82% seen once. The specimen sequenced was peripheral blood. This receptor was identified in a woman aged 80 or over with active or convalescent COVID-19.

This chain's CDR3 is CATADRGDNSPLHF. The CDR3 DNA follows: TGTGCCACCGCTGACAGGGGCGATAATTCACCCCTCCACTTT. This chain uses TRBV10-3 with TRBJ1-6, with 8 bases that match TRBD1. Germline-derived CDR1 and CDR2 are ENHRY and SYGVKD. With V trimmed by 10 bases and J by 5 bases, 7 bases remained unmatched. The CDR3 sequence is 14 residues long.